This T cell receptor beta chain was identified during a study of cytomegalovirus exposure and HLA in healthy donors. Primers for the PCR totalled 60 Vbeta and 13 Jbeta. This table comes from immunoSEQ multiplex PCR, and its TCRdb copy is limited to in-frame clones, with some not included. This sample has about 170,000 clones, with 70% to 90% found just once. This clone has only one observation. Its matching antigen is unknown. The sample contains more than one DNA sequence encoding this CDR3. This CDR3 is built from 15 residues. Germline V gene lookup returns CDR1 SGHVS and CDR2 FQNEAQ. V shed 5 bases and J 9 bases; nucleotides not matched to a gene: 10. The study, taken as a whole, reports: The only immune exposure information that was available was CMV serostatus.

The chain recombines TRBV7-8 with TRBJ2-1; 10 nucleotides agree with TRBD2. The clonotype was recovered from a man aged 18 to 29 in good health and CMV-seropositive. Input material: PBMCs. CDR3 sequence reads: CASSQGLAKSFEQFF. CDR3 DNA: TGTGCCAGCAGCCAGGGACTAGCGAAGAGCTTTGAGCAGTTCTTC.